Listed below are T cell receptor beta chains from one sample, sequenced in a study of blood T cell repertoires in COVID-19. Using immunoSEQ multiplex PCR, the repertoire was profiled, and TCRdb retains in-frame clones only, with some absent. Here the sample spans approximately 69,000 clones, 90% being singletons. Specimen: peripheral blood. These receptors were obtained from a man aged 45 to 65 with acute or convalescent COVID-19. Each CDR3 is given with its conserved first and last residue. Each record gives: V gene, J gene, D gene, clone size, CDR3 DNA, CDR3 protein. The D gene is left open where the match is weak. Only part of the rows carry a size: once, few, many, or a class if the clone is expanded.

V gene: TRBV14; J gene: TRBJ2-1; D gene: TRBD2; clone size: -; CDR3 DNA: TGTGCCAGCAGGATCAGCGGGAGCTCCTACAATGAGCAGTTCTTC; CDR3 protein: CASRISGSSYNEQFF
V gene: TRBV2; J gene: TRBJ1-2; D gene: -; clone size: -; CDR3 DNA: TGTGCCAGCAGTGATAGTGGTGGGGGGTATGGCTACACCTTC; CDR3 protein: CASSDSGGGYGYTF
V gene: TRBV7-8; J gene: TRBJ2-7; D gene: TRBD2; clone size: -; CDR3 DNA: TGTGCCAGCAGCCGCTCGGGGGAGGGGATCTACGAGCAGTACTTC; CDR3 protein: CASSRSGEGIYEQYF
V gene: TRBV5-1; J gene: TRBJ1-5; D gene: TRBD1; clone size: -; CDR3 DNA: TGCGCCAGCAGCTTGGGGGACAGGGCCGATCAGCCCCAGCATTTT; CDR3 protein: CASSLGDRADQPQHF
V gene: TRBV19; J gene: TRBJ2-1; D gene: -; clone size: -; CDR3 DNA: TGTGCCAGTAGTATTGTACCGAGCTCCTACAATGAGCAGTTCTTC; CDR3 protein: CASSIVPSSYNEQFF
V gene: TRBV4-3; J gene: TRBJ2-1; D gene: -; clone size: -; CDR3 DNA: TGCGCCAGCAGCCAACTACCGGGGAATGAGCAGTTCTTC; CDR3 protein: CASSQLPGNEQFF
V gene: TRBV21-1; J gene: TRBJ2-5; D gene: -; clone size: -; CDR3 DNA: TGTGCCAGCAGCAAAGCTCGAACTGGGACAGGGGAAGAGACCCAGTACTTC; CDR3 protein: CASSKARTGTGEETQYF
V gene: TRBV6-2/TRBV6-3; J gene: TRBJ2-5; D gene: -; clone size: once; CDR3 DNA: TGTGCCAGCAGTTATGTTTTCGGAGCGGAGCAGTTGGAGACCCAGTACTTC; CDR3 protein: CASSYVFGAEQLETQYF
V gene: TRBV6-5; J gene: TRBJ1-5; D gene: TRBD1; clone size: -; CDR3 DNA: TGTGCCAGCAGGAAAGAGACAGGGGATCAGCCCCAGCATTTT; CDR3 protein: CASRKETGDQPQHF
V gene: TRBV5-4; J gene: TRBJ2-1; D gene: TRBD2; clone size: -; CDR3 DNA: TGTGCCAGCAGCACCGGACTAGCTAAGCCGAATGAGCAGTTCTTC; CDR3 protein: CASSTGLAKPNEQFF
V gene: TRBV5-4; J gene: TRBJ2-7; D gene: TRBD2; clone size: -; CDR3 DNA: TGTGCCAGCAGCGGGAGGACTAGCGTCTACGAGCAGTACTTC; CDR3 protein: CASSGRTSVYEQYF
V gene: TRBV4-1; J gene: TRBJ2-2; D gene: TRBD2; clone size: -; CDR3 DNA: TGCGCCAGCAGCCCTTTAGCGGGAGTTTTCACCGGGGAGCTGTTTTTT; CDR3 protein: CASSPLAGVFTGELFF
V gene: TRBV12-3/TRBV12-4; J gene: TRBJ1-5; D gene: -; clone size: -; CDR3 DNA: TGTGCCAGCAGTTTGGAGGGTAGGCGGCCCCAGCATTTT; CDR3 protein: CASSLEGRRPQHF
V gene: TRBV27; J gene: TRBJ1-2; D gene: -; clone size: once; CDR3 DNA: TGTGCCAGCAGTTTGGTGGGGACGGAGGGCTATGGCTACACCTTC; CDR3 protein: CASSLVGTEGYGYTF
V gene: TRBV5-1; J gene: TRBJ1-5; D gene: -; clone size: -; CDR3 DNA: TGCGCCAGCAGCTTTGACGGGGGCAATCAGCCCCAGCATTTT; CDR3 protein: CASSFDGGNQPQHF
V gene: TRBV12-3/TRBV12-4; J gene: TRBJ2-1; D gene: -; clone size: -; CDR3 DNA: TGTGCCAGCAATAGGGGCAATGAGCAGTTCTTC; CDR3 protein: CASNRGNEQFF
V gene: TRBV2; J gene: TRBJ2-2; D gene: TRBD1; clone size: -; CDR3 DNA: TGTGCCAGCAACTACAGGGGTGTAACCGGGGAGCTGTTTTTT; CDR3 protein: CASNYRGVTGELFF
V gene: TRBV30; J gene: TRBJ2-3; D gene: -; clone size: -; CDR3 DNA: TGTGCCTGGAGTGTAGGGGTTAGCACAGATACGCAGTATTTT; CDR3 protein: CAWSVGVSTDTQYF
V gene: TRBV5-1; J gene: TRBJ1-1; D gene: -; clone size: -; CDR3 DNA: TGCGCCAGCAGCACAGGGTCCACTGAAGCTTTCTTT; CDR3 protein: CASSTGSTEAFF
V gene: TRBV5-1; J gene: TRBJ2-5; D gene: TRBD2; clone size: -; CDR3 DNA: TGCGCCAGCAGCTTGACTAGCGGAAGGGAGACCCAGTACTTC; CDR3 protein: CASSLTSGRETQYF
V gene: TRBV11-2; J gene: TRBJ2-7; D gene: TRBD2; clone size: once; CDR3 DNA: TGTGCCAGCAGCTTACTAGCGGGAGCCTCCTACGAGCAGTACTTC; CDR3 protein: CASSLLAGASYEQYF
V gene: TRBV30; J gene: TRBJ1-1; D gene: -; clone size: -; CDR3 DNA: TGTGCCTGGAGTGTAGGCCGGCGGAGCGCTGAAGCTTTCTTT; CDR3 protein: CAWSVGRRSAEAFF
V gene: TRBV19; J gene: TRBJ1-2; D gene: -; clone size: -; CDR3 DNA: TGTGCCAGTAGTCCTACAGGGACCGGACGACTTTATGGCTACACCTTC; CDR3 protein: CASSPTGTGRLYGYTF
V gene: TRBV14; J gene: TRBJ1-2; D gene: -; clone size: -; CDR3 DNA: TGTGCCAGCAGCCGGGTCGAGCGGAGTGGCTACACCTTC; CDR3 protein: CASSRVERSGYTF
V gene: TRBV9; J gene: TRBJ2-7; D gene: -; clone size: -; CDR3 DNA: TGTGCCAGTGGGGGGCGGGAGAGCTCCTACGAGCAGTACTTC; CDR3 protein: CASGGRESSYEQYF
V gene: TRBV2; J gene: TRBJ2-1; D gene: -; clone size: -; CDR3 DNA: TGTGCCAGCAGTGCCCCCATAGAGAATGAGCAGTTCTTC; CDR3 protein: CASSAPIENEQFF
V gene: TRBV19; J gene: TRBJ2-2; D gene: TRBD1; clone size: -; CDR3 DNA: TGTGCCAGTAGTATATACACCGGGACAGCCACCGGGGAGCTGTTTTTT; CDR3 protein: CASSIYTGTATGELFF